This paragraph covers one T cell receptor (beta chain) sequence. The data stem from a study of T cells in Graves' hyperthyroidism and ophthalmopathy. Trimming pared 11 bases from V and 8 bases from J, leaving 24 bases between. This CDR3 spans 14 amino acids. The germline CDR1 and CDR2 sequences are MNHNS and SASEGT. Using RNA transcripts as the source, TCR beta CDR3 regions were amplified. HTBI primers were the set used in a first-round RT-PCR of the TCR CDR3. MiXCR, applied by TCRdb to the multiplex PCR reads, yields one record per CDR3 protein. Found here are 340,000 or so distinct CDR3 sequences, around 20% of them singletons; the top ten hold less than 65%.

This TCR derives from a woman in her 50s with Graves' hyperthyroidism. The chain carries TRBV6-1 and TRBJ1-1, with D perhaps matching TRBD1 (5 bases). Sequences were obtained from blood. The CDR3 reads CAGTLTGGRTEAFF. DNA for the CDR3: TGTGCCGGCACTCTGACGGGGGGAAGGACCGAAGCTTTCTTT.